This is a list of T cell receptor beta chains from one sample in a study of yellow fever vaccine responses in identical twins. TCRdb processed the RT-PCR reads anew with MiXCR; each CDR3 protein has one entry. The sample shows roughly 18,000 distinct CDR3 sequences, under 80% of them seen only once. The specimen was T cells from blood (PBMCs), unsorted or a sorted subset (not recorded which), collected before or after yellow fever vaccination (not recorded which). The receptors stem from a woman aged 18 to 35 who received the yellow fever vaccine. Each CDR3 is given with its conserved first and last residue. The D gene is left open where the match is weak. Expanded clones are given a class, and other clones once, few, many or no size at all.

v_call: TRBV5-1; cdr3_length: 15; j_call: TRBJ2-1; clone_size: few; d_call: TRBD2; cdr3_aa: CASSLRTSGGDEQFF
v_call: TRBV11-1; cdr3_length: 15; j_call: TRBJ2-2; clone_size: NA; d_call: TRBD2; cdr3_aa: CASSLGLANTGELFF
v_call: TRBV20-1; cdr3_length: 16; j_call: TRBJ2-1; clone_size: medium-sized; d_call: TRBD2; cdr3_aa: CSAHDTGLADYNEQFF
v_call: TRBV28; cdr3_length: 13; j_call: TRBJ2-7; clone_size: NA; d_call: NA; cdr3_aa: CASRYGQTYEQYF
v_call: TRBV29-1; cdr3_length: 13; j_call: TRBJ1-1; clone_size: NA; d_call: TRBD1; cdr3_aa: CSASTGGVTEAFF
v_call: TRBV14; cdr3_length: 17; j_call: TRBJ2-5; clone_size: NA; d_call: NA; cdr3_aa: CASSQQPLTAPKETQYF
v_call: TRBV29-1; cdr3_length: 13; j_call: TRBJ2-7; clone_size: NA; d_call: TRBD1; cdr3_aa: CSVGGQGPVEQYF
v_call: TRBV5-1; cdr3_length: 15; j_call: TRBJ2-7; clone_size: NA; d_call: TRBD2; cdr3_aa: CASSLEISGTNEQYF
v_call: TRBV27; cdr3_length: 13; j_call: TRBJ1-5; clone_size: once; d_call: TRBD1; cdr3_aa: CANAGQGGQPQHF
v_call: TRBV29-1; cdr3_length: 17; j_call: TRBJ2-1; clone_size: NA; d_call: TRBD2; cdr3_aa: CSVGGTSGGSSYNEQFF
v_call: TRBV6-2/TRBV6-3; cdr3_length: 16; j_call: TRBJ1-5; clone_size: NA; d_call: TRBD1; cdr3_aa: CASSYSSDRARQPQHF
v_call: TRBV4-2; cdr3_length: 15; j_call: TRBJ2-3; clone_size: NA; d_call: TRBD1; cdr3_aa: CASDQPGQATDTQYF
v_call: TRBV29-1; cdr3_length: 13; j_call: TRBJ2-7; clone_size: NA; d_call: TRBD1; cdr3_aa: CSVGGQPAYEQYF
v_call: TRBV29-1; cdr3_length: 14; j_call: TRBJ2-7; clone_size: NA; d_call: NA; cdr3_aa: CSVVKGQLSYEQYF
v_call: TRBV2; cdr3_length: 14; j_call: TRBJ1-4; clone_size: NA; d_call: NA; cdr3_aa: CASLRQPTNEKLFF
v_call: TRBV11-1; cdr3_length: 16; j_call: TRBJ2-4; clone_size: few; d_call: TRBD1; cdr3_aa: CASSLGPTGSKNIQYF
v_call: TRBV5-6; cdr3_length: 15; j_call: TRBJ2-7; clone_size: few; d_call: TRBD2; cdr3_aa: CASSLLTSGTYEQYF
v_call: TRBV28; cdr3_length: 16; j_call: TRBJ1-5; clone_size: NA; d_call: NA; cdr3_aa: CASRSGGQFGNQPQHF
v_call: TRBV2; cdr3_length: 14; j_call: TRBJ1-6; clone_size: few; d_call: NA; cdr3_aa: CASSGDTYNSPLHF
v_call: TRBV20-1; cdr3_length: 14; j_call: TRBJ2-1; clone_size: NA; d_call: TRBD1; cdr3_aa: CSARPPRGLHEQFF
v_call: TRBV5-6; cdr3_length: 14; j_call: TRBJ2-1; clone_size: NA; d_call: TRBD1; cdr3_aa: CASSTGQGYNEQFF
v_call: TRBV5-1; cdr3_length: 17; j_call: TRBJ2-2; clone_size: few; d_call: TRBD1; cdr3_aa: CASSLIKTGGNTGELFF
v_call: TRBV6-1; cdr3_length: 14; j_call: TRBJ2-1; clone_size: NA; d_call: NA; cdr3_aa: CASNAGDSYNEQFF
v_call: TRBV2; cdr3_length: 13; j_call: TRBJ2-3; clone_size: NA; d_call: NA; cdr3_aa: CASTEGSTDTQYF
v_call: TRBV7-8; cdr3_length: 12; j_call: TRBJ2-3; clone_size: NA; d_call: NA; cdr3_aa: CASSRQQDTQYF
v_call: TRBV13; cdr3_length: 15; j_call: TRBJ2-5; clone_size: NA; d_call: TRBD2; cdr3_aa: CASRILAGAGETQYF
v_call: TRBV4-1; cdr3_length: 15; j_call: TRBJ2-1; clone_size: few; d_call: NA; cdr3_aa: CASSQDVLSYNEQFF
v_call: TRBV4-1; cdr3_length: 14; j_call: TRBJ1-1; clone_size: few; d_call: NA; cdr3_aa: CASSRDTMNTEAFF
v_call: TRBV5-1; cdr3_length: 15; j_call: TRBJ2-3; clone_size: NA; d_call: NA; cdr3_aa: CASSLKLTDADTQYF
v_call: TRBV11-3; cdr3_length: 14; j_call: TRBJ1-1; clone_size: NA; d_call: NA; cdr3_aa: CASSPAGGNTEAFF
v_call: TRBV11-3; cdr3_length: 16; j_call: TRBJ2-1; clone_size: NA; d_call: NA; cdr3_aa: CASSPALRAATNEQFF
v_call: TRBV3-1; cdr3_length: 16; j_call: TRBJ2-1; clone_size: NA; d_call: NA; cdr3_aa: CASSQASLSSYNEQFF
v_call: TRBV11-2; cdr3_length: 14; j_call: TRBJ2-7; clone_size: once; d_call: NA; cdr3_aa: CASSLDEGGYEQYF
v_call: TRBV18; cdr3_length: 15; j_call: TRBJ2-7; clone_size: NA; d_call: TRBD1; cdr3_aa: CASSPSLGQIYEQYF
v_call: TRBV6-1; cdr3_length: 10; j_call: TRBJ2-1; clone_size: few; d_call: NA; cdr3_aa: CACMFVEQFF
v_call: TRBV11-1; cdr3_length: 15; j_call: TRBJ2-7; clone_size: few; d_call: NA; cdr3_aa: CASSSIVRNDYEQYF
v_call: TRBV20-1; cdr3_length: 12; j_call: TRBJ2-1; clone_size: few; d_call: NA; cdr3_aa: CSARKDYNEQFF
v_call: TRBV18; cdr3_length: 14; j_call: TRBJ2-5; clone_size: NA; d_call: NA; cdr3_aa: CASSPPMVQETQYF
v_call: TRBV4-1; cdr3_length: 13; j_call: TRBJ1-6; clone_size: few; d_call: NA; cdr3_aa: CASSRLGNSPLHF
v_call: TRBV19; cdr3_length: 17; j_call: TRBJ1-2; clone_size: NA; d_call: TRBD1; cdr3_aa: CASSQPGKLRGVVVYTF
v_call: TRBV4-1; cdr3_length: 15; j_call: TRBJ1-2; clone_size: few; d_call: TRBD1; cdr3_aa: CASSPRDRAHYGYTF
v_call: TRBV29-1; cdr3_length: 13; j_call: TRBJ1-3; clone_size: NA; d_call: NA; cdr3_aa: CSVPGHPGNTIYF